This TCR beta chain originates from a study of cytomegalovirus exposure and HLA in healthy donors. Study-wide background: The 90 to 150 validation repertoires used a platform that matched the one used for the roughly 700 first-cohort repertoires, as a later analysis reported.

Study-wide points: It was found in a later analysis that first-cohort TCR clusters tended to co-occur in the 120 validation repertoires. There were fewer than 200 TCR beta chains listed as cytomegalovirus-associated. Both high specificity and high sensitivity reportedly marked the classifier's diagnosis of cytomegalovirus status.

V lost 3 bases to trimming and J lost 2 bases; unmatched junction nucleotides: 2. This CDR3 region has 14 residues. From germline, CDR1 is LNHDA and CDR2 SQIVND (reference sequence). The method was immunoSEQ multiplex PCR; TCRdb's version includes in-frame clones alone and lacks a portion of them. Of roughly 79,000 clones listed, about 92% are singletons. This clone was seen a single time. Its specificity is unknown. The sequence derives from a man aged 18 to 29 in good health and CMV-seronegative. Source material: PBMCs. This chain connects TRBV19 to TRBJ1-2, with 8 nucleotides matching TRBD1. The CDR3 nucleotides are TGTGCCAGTAGTATGACAGGGGTAAACTATGGCTACACCTTC. This codes for CASSMTGVNYGYTF.